A single sample is the source of the 14 T cell receptor beta chains below, sequenced in a study of cytomegalovirus exposure and HLA in healthy donors. A multiplex PCR was run with 60 Vbeta primers and 13 Jbeta primers. TCRdb keeps only in-frame clones here, not all; method: immunoSEQ multiplex PCR. Its table records about 150,000 clones. The sequenced material came from PBMCs. These receptors all stem from a woman in her 50s in good health and CMV-seronegative.

V usage is TRBV18 and J usage is TRBJ1-1; D is unclear. There are 13 residues in the CDR3. Germline CDR1 KGHSH, CDR2 LQKENI. Trimming cost V 1 base and J 6 bases, with 9 bases left between them. The CDR3 sequence is CASSPLNSAEAFF. The CDR3 DNA sequence: TGTGCCAGCTCACCACTTAACTCGGCTGAAGCTTTCTTT.

The J gene is TRBJ2-3, the V gene TRBV9, with D tentatively TRBD1 (5 bases). Germline CDR1 is SGDLS and CDR2 is YYNGEE. CDR3 length equals 14 residues. Trimming removed 2 bases from V and 1 base from J, with 8 bases in between. The CDR3 here is CASSVQGRTDTQYF. CDR3 coding DNA: TGTGCCAGCAGCGTCCAGGGCCGCACAGATACGCAGTATTTT. Combining the CDR3 with reference TRBV9 and TRBJ2-3 gives the whole variable domain DSGVTQTPKHLITATGQRVTLRCSPRSGDLSVYWYQQSLDQGLQFLIQYYNGEERAKGNILERFSAQQFPDLHSELNLSSLELGDSALYFCASSVQGRTDTQYFGPGTRLTVL.

The chain is built from TRBV5-8 and TRBJ1-1, with D possibly being TRBD1 (5 bases). The CDR3 loop spans 14 amino acids. V lost 2 bases and J lost 7, with 15 bases in between. CDR1 is SGHTS, CDR2 YDEGEE, per germline. The chain's CDR3 is CASSFRTYLNEAFF. The CDR3 DNA sequence: TGTGCCAGCAGCTTTCGGACATATCTCAATGAAGCTTTCTTT.

The chain combines TRBV28 with TRBJ2-1, with TRBD2 matching over 16 bases. Germline loops: CDR1 MDHEN, CDR2 SYDVKM. V trimming: 4 bases; J trimming: 8 bases; junction bases outside the gene matches: 5. This CDR3 comprises 16 residues. The DNA of the CDR3 is TGTGCCAGCAGTTCGGGGACTAGCGGGGGGGTGGATGAGCAGTTCTTC. It codes for CASSSGTSGGVDEQFF.

This chain uses TRBV4-2 with TRBJ2-2, with D tentatively TRBD1 (5 bases). This CDR3 has 16 amino acids. Trimming removed 0 bases at V and 4 bases at J, with 12 bases between. Germline V gene data show CDR1 as LGHNA and CDR2 as YNFKEQ. CDR3 loop: CASSQDRSGPTGELFF. CDR3 nucleotide sequence: TGTGCCAGCAGCCAAGATAGGTCAGGGCCCACCGGGGAGCTGTTTTTT.

This chain connects TRBV6-5 to TRBJ1-5; a possible D gene is TRBD1 (6 bases). CDR1 is MNHEY, CDR2 SVGAGI, per germline. With 3 bases removed from V and 3 bases from J, the gap between germline ends came to 15 bases. The CDR3 runs 16 residues. CDR3 in DNA: TGTGCCAGCAGTTATGGGACACCCGAGGACAATCAGCCCCAGCATTTT. Translating gives CASSYGTPEDNQPQHF.

The rearrangement joins TRBV28 to TRBJ2-7; 7 nucleotides align to TRBD1. The CDR3 spans 13 residues. The V gene end was trimmed by 7 bases and the J gene end by 3 bases; junction bases not matched to a gene: 6. CDR1 MDHEN and CDR2 SYDVKM come from the germline V gene. CDR3 sequence: CASTRGQSYEQYF. CDR3 sequence (DNA): TGTGCCAGCACACGGGGACAGAGCTACGAGCAGTACTTC. The full variable domain, rest sourced from reference TRBV28 and TRBJ2-7, is DVKVTQSSRYLVKRTGEKVFLECVQDMDHENMFWYRQDPGLGLRLIYFSYDVKMKEKGDIPEGYSVSREKKERFSLILESASTNQTSMYLCASTRGQSYEQYFGPGTRLTVT.

DNA of the CDR3: TGTGCCAGCAGCCCCGGCTCCTACGAGCAGTACTTC. Protein sequence: CASSPGSYEQYF. This rearrangement joins TRBV6-6 to TRBJ2-7; D is uncertain. The CDR3 is 12 residues long. From germline, CDR1 is MNHNY and CDR2 SVGAGI (reference sequence). The V end was cut by 6 bases, the J end by 0 bases, with 6 bases between.

This chain links TRBV27 with TRBJ2-7; 8 positions agree with TRBD2. Losses at the gene ends were 6 bases for V and 2 bases for J; bases not matched to a gene: 9. Germline CDR1 MNHEY, CDR2 SMNVEV (reference sequence). The CDR3 totals 15 residues. CDR3 in amino acids: CASSLKPGLAYEQYF. CDR3 in DNA: TGTGCCAGCAGCCTCAAGCCGGGACTAGCCTACGAGCAGTACTTC.

The genes are TRBV7-9 and TRBJ2-7; 9 nucleotides match TRBD1. This CDR3 has 16 residues. CDR1 and CDR2 from the germline V gene are SEHNR and FQNEAQ (reference sequence). J was trimmed by 2 bases and V by 5 bases; bases with no gene match: 10. The CDR3 here is CASSRPDRGKTYEQYF. CDR3 nucleotide sequence: TGTGCCAGCAGCCGACCAGACAGGGGGAAAACCTACGAGCAGTACTTC.

The V call is TRBV7-3, the J call TRBJ1-2, with D tentatively TRBD1 (6 bases). V lost 5 bases and J 4 bases, leaving 17 bases between the germline ends. Germline-derived CDR1 and CDR2 are SGHTA and FQGTGA. The CDR3 extends over 15 amino acids. The CDR3 DNA is TGTGCCAGCAGCCCAACGTTCGGACAGAGCTATGGCTACACCTTC. Its protein is CASSPTFGQSYGYTF.

J is TRBJ2-3 and V is TRBV5-1; D remains unclear. The CDR3 sequence is 17 residues long. Per germline, CDR1 SGHRS and CDR2 YFSETQ. V lost 1 base and J 0 bases, leaving 15 bases between the germline ends. The CDR3 sequence: CASSLNRHRASTDTQYF. The CDR3 DNA is TGCGCCAGCAGCTTGAACCGACACCGTGCTAGCACAGATACGCAGTATTTT.

The V gene is TRBV5-4, the J gene TRBJ1-1, with TRBD1 identical over 11 bases. V trimming: 3 bases; J trimming: 5 bases; junction bases outside the gene matches: 6. The CDR3 is 15 amino acids. CDR1 is SGHNT and CDR2 is YYREEE in the germline V gene (reference sequence). The CDR3 loop is CASSSKDRGLTEAFF. CDR3 sequence (DNA): TGTGCCAGCAGCTCAAAGGACAGGGGGCTTACTGAAGCTTTCTTT.

The genes are TRBV11-1 and TRBJ1-1, with D unresolved. The V gene's germline CDR1 is SGHAT and CDR2 FQDESV (reference sequence). The V and J ends lost 2 bases and 2 bases respectively, with 9 bases between them. This CDR3 contains 14 residues. The CDR3 sequence: CASSLSQANTEAFF. CDR3 sequence (DNA): TGTGCCAGCAGCTTATCCCAGGCTAACACTGAAGCTTTCTTT.